These 5 T cell receptor beta chains originate from one sample sequenced in a study of blood T cell repertoires in COVID-19. TCRdb keeps only in-frame clones here, not all; method: immunoSEQ multiplex PCR. The sample holds approximately 150,000 clones, 75% to 85% seen once. The sequencing input was peripheral blood. Receptor source: a human donor in a cohort sampled during active COVID-19.

There are many counts of this clone. The chain couples TRBV30 to TRBJ1-1; a weak D match, TRBD1 (6 bases). V was trimmed by 8 bases and J by 4 bases, leaving 17 bases between them. The germline V gene has CDR1 GTSNPN and CDR2 SVGIG (reference sequence). CDR3 size: 13 residues. This chain's CDR3 is CASRGGATTEAFF. The CDR3 DNA follows: TGTGCCAGCCGCGGGGGGGCGACCACTGAAGCTTTCTTT.

The chain combines TRBV11-3 with TRBJ2-7; TRBD1 matches at 7 bases. This CDR3 has 15 amino acids. The germline V gene has CDR1 SGHNT and CDR2 YENEEA. J was trimmed by 2 bases and V by 4 bases; bases with no gene match: 8. The CDR3 reads CASSSSDRAPYEQYF. The CDR3 bases are TGTGCCAGCAGCTCCTCCGACAGGGCCCCCTACGAGCAGTACTTC.

A few counts support this clone. The chain uses TRBV5-1 and TRBJ1-5, with TRBD1 matching 11 bases. V lost 4 bases to trimming and J lost 7 bases; unmatched junction nucleotides: 4. Germline CDR1 is SGHRS and CDR2 is YFSETQ. CDR3 length: 14 residues. This chain's CDR3 is CASSVGQGDQPQHF. CDR3 DNA sequence: TGCGCCAGCAGCGTGGGACAGGGGGACCAGCCCCAGCATTTT.

The rearrangement links TRBV7-7 to TRBJ2-1; 10 nucleotides align to TRBD2. CDR1 and CDR2 (germline): SSHAT, FNYEAQ (reference sequence). V was pared by 4 bases and J by 6 bases, with 3 bases of the junction left unmatched. The CDR3 extends over 14 amino acids. In DNA, the CDR3 is TGTGCCAGCAGCTCTAGCGGGGGAGCCAATGAGCAGTTCTTC. Its translation: CASSSSGGANEQFF.

The sample holds a few counts of this clone. The V gene is TRBV5-8, the J gene TRBJ2-3, with 7 bases lining up with TRBD1. Germline CDR1 reads SGHTS; CDR2 reads YDEGEE. Trimming cost V 4 bases and J 4 bases; bases outside gene matches: 6. This CDR3 spans 14 amino acids. CDR3: CASSEGAWADTQYF. For the CDR3, the DNA is TGTGCCAGCAGCGAGGGGGCGTGGGCAGATACGCAGTATTTT.